Below are 17 T cell receptor beta chains sequenced from a single sample in a study of shared clonotypes between healthy human individuals. TCRdb's table, derived via immunoSEQ multiplex PCR, lists solely in-frame clones and lacks some. The data contain a few million clones, approximately 90% of them singletons. The sample comprised naive CD4+ T cells from PBMCs. Sample subset: CD45RA+ positively selected. The receptor set was obtained from a man aged 18 to 29 in good health. Some clones in this sample may be carry-over from other donors' samples.

The rearrangement links TRBV5-6 to TRBJ1-5, with D tentatively TRBD1 (6 bases). V lost 0 bases to trimming and J lost 3 bases, with 10 bases between them. Germline CDR1 is SGHDT and CDR2 is YYEEEE. CDR3 length: 15 residues. The CDR3 is CASSLVAGANQPQHF. The CDR3 bases are TGTGCCAGCAGCTTGGTGGCAGGGGCCAATCAGCCCCAGCATTTT.

The chain links TRBV30 to TRBJ1-3; D gene ambiguous. The germline V gene has CDR1 GTSNPN and CDR2 SVGIG (reference sequence). Trimming removed 0 bases at V and 3 bases at J, with 6 bases between. This CDR3 spans 13 amino acids. This chain's CDR3 is CAWSVAFGNTIYF. The CDR3 DNA reads TGTGCCTGGAGTGTTGCATTTGGAAACACCATATATTTT.

This clone appeared a single time. The rearrangement links TRBV4-1 to TRBJ2-3, with D hard to call. Deletions cut 5 bases from V and 1 base from J, with 10 bases between. The CDR3 runs to 14 residues. Germline V gives CDR1 MGHRA, CDR2 YSYEKL. The CDR3: CASSMAVGTDTQYF. DNA of the CDR3: TGCGCCAGCAGCATGGCCGTGGGCACAGATACGCAGTATTTT.

This rearrangement joins TRBV6-6 to TRBJ2-7; D perhaps matches TRBD1 (6 bases). V was pared by 0 bases and J by 1 base, with 13 bases between. Germline V lookup: CDR1 MNHNY, CDR2 SVGAGI (reference sequence). The CDR3 has 16 amino acids. CDR3 region: CASSYSGQGHSYEQYF. The CDR3 nucleotides read TGTGCCAGCAGTTACTCCGGGCAGGGACATTCCTACGAGCAGTACTTC.

The V gene is TRBV15, the J gene TRBJ2-5; 10 bases are a match to TRBD1. This CDR3 region has 17 residues. Unmatched junction bases numbered 5, after V lost 1 base and J lost 0 bases. Germline V CDR1 and CDR2: LNHNV, YYDKDF (reference sequence). The CDR3 loop reads CATSRVDRGRNQETQYF. The CDR3 bases are TGTGCCACCAGCAGAGTTGACAGGGGGCGAAACCAAGAGACCCAGTACTTC.

The count of this clone is one. CDR3 loop: CASSLGRSVDTQYF. The DNA of the CDR3 is TGTGCCAGCAGCTTGGGGAGGTCGGTAGATACGCAGTATTTT. The gene calls are TRBV7-8 and TRBJ2-3, with a tentative D call TRBD2 (6 bases). CDR1 is SGHVS, CDR2 FQNEAQ, per germline. Between the trimmed V and J ends, which lost 3 bases and 5 bases, there was a span of 12 bases. The CDR3 length is 14 residues.

The V and J genes are TRBV28 and TRBJ2-2; 15 bases map to TRBD2. V dropped 6 bases and J dropped 5; count of bases not matched to a gene: 10. Germline lookup yields CDR1 MDHEN and CDR2 SYDVKM. This CDR3 region has 18 residues. The CDR3 reads CASRVGLAGGPGTGELFF. The CDR3 DNA follows: TGTGCCAGCAGAGTCGGACTAGCGGGAGGGCCAGGGACCGGGGAGCTGTTTTTT.

The chain joins TRBV7-3 to TRBJ2-7, with TRBD1 as a possible D gene (5 bases). With 2 bases removed from V and 7 bases from J, the gap between germline ends came to 15 bases. The CDR3 contains 14 residues. Germline V gene lookup returns CDR1 SGHTA and CDR2 FQGTGA. Written as DNA, the CDR3 is TGTGCCAGCAGCTTACAGGGCTTAAACGGGGAGCAGTACTTC. Amino acids: CASSLQGLNGEQYF. Variable domain in full (rest from reference TRBV7-3 and TRBJ2-7): GAGVSQTPSNKVTEKGKYVELRCDPISGHTALYWYRQSLGQGPEFLIYFQGTGAADDSGLPNDRFFAVRPEGSVSTLKIQRTERGDSAVYLCASSLQGLNGEQYFGPGTRLTVT.

For this clone: The sample has other DNA sequences that encode this CDR3 too. V and J are TRBV20-1 and TRBJ2-5; D is undetermined. This CDR3 has 10 residues. Between the trimmed V and J ends, which lost 2 bases and 5 bases, there was a span of 3 bases. Germline V gene lookup returns CDR1 DFQATT and CDR2 SNEGSKA (reference sequence). Written as DNA, the CDR3 is TGCAGTGCTAGACTGGAGACCCAGTACTTC. The encoded protein is CSARLETQYF.

J is TRBJ2-7 and V is TRBV29-1; 8 bases align to TRBD1. From germline, CDR1 is SQVTM and CDR2 ANQGSEA. This CDR3 spans 14 amino acids. V was pared by 6 bases and J by 4 bases, with 11 bases of the junction left unmatched. The CDR3 bases are TGCAGCGTAAAAGCCGGGACAGGAGGATACGAGCAGTACTTC. As protein: CSVKAGTGGYEQYF.

The chain combines TRBV9 with TRBJ2-3; 8 bases are shared with TRBD2. The CDR3 loop spans 16 amino acids. Trimming removed 3 bases from V and 4 bases from J; junction bases left unmatched: 10. The germline V gene has CDR1 SGDLS and CDR2 YYNGEE. CDR3 sequence: CASSGHPGGVADTQYF. Here the CDR3 DNA reads TGTGCCAGCAGCGGCCATCCGGGAGGGGTTGCAGATACGCAGTATTTT.

The V and J genes are TRBV2 and TRBJ2-2; D is uncertain. Germline CDR1 is SNHLY and CDR2 is FYNNEI. The CDR3 has 12 amino acids. The germline V and J ends were trimmed by 7 bases and 2 bases, with 5 bases remaining between them. CDR3 protein: CASTTNTGELFF. The CDR3 DNA is TGTGCCAGCACTACCAACACCGGGGAGCTGTTTTTT.

J is TRBJ2-2 and V is TRBV9; 10 bases line up with TRBD1. The CDR3 sequence is 16 residues long. The germline CDR1 and CDR2 sequences are SGDLS and YYNGEE. Trimming cost V 3 bases and J 4 bases; bases outside gene matches: 6. CDR3 region: CASSGRQGAGTGELFF. The CDR3 region has the DNA TGTGCCAGCAGCGGCCGACAGGGGGCCGGCACCGGGGAGCTGTTTTTT.

The CDR3 DNA is TGTGCCAGCAGGGCGTACCTTGTAAATGAGCAGTTCTTC. This sequence encodes CASRAYLVNEQFF. V gene TRBV27 combines with J gene TRBJ2-1, with unresolved D. The V and J ends lost 6 bases and 7 bases respectively, with 13 bases between them. The germline V gene encodes CDR1 MNHEY and CDR2 SMNVEV (reference sequence). The CDR3 sequence is 13 residues long.

The rearrangement joins TRBV2 to TRBJ1-1, with TRBD1 as a possible D gene (6 bases). Per germline, CDR1 SNHLY and CDR2 FYNNEI. The CDR3 extends over 13 amino acids. Trimming shortened V by 6 bases and J by 8 bases, and 16 bases separated the two germline ends. This chain's CDR3 is CASRTQGGGEAFF. The DNA of the CDR3 is TGTGCCAGCAGGACACAGGGCGGAGGAGAAGCTTTCTTT.

The rearrangement joins TRBV11-3 to TRBJ2-3; 13 bases are shared with TRBD2. This CDR3 is built from 20 residues. Losses at the gene ends were 5 bases for V and 0 bases for J; bases not matched to a gene: 14. Germline lookup yields CDR1 SGHNT and CDR2 YENEEA. Written as DNA, the CDR3 is TGTGCCAGCAGCCCTCGGACTAGCGGGAGTTGTCCGTTTAGCACAGATACGCAGTATTTT. Its translation: CASSPRTSGSCPFSTDTQYF.

The rearrangement links TRBV30 to TRBJ1-2; 7 bases agree with TRBD1. V shed 2 bases, J shed 5 bases, and the junction held 8 bases outside the gene matches. The CDR3 runs 14 residues. Germline V gene sequence: CDR1 GTSNPN, CDR2 SVGIG (reference sequence). CDR3 coding DNA: TGTGCCTGGAGTCCCCCGTGGGACAGATATGGCTACACCTTC. Amino acids: CAWSPPWDRYGYTF.